This is a list of T cell receptor beta chains from one sample in a study of T cells after yellow fever vaccination. Each CDR3 protein gets one entry after TCRdb re-called the 5' RACE reads with MiXCR. Counted here are hundreds of thousands of distinct CDR3 sequences, roughly an eighth occurring once; the ten biggest clones make up approximately 3.4%. The sequenced sample was CD4+ T cells sorted from PBMCs, obtained 15 days after the yellow fever booster vaccination. These receptors came from a man younger than 35 who received the YFV17D yellow fever vaccine. Each CDR3 is given with its conserved first and last residue. The order of the fields is J gene, clone size, D gene, CDR3 length, V gene, CDR3 DNA, CDR3 protein. A D gene is named only where the DNA matches it firmly. The size field is filled for only some rows; it gives once, few, many or a size class.

TRBJ1-5	few	TRBD1	13	TRBV4-1	TGCGCCAGCGCGGACAGGGGTAATCAGCCCCAGCATTTT	CASADRGNQPQHF
TRBJ1-6	once	NA	16	TRBV20-1	TGCAGTGCTAGAGATGGCGCTCTACATGATAATTCACCCCTCCACTTT	CSARDGALHDNSPLHF
TRBJ1-6	NA	NA	16	TRBV7-2	TGTGCCAGCAGTTCTACATCCGGACGGAATAATTCACCCCTCCACTTT	CASSSTSGRNNSPLHF
TRBJ2-6	few	NA	16	TRBV3-1	TGTGCCAGCAGCCAAGATCTAGGCACTGGGGCCAACGTCCTGACTTTC	CASSQDLGTGANVLTF
TRBJ1-1	NA	NA	14	TRBV12-3/TRBV12-4	TGTGCCAGCAGTTACAGGGTCCTCCCCACTGAAGCTTTCTTT	CASSYRVLPTEAFF
TRBJ2-7	few	TRBD1	15	TRBV11-2	TGTGCCAGCAGCGCTGGACCGGGACAGGTATACGAGCAGTACTTC	CASSAGPGQVYEQYF
TRBJ2-5	NA	TRBD2	19	TRBV5-6	TGTGCCAGCAGCTTGTGGAGGAGTAGCGGGGGGGCCCGGCAAGAGACCCAGTACTTC	CASSLWRSSGGARQETQYF
TRBJ1-3	few	NA	14	TRBV7-8	TGTGCCAGCAGTCTACAGGACTCTGGAAACACCATATATTTT	CASSLQDSGNTIYF
TRBJ1-2	few	NA	12	TRBV5-1	TGCGCCAGCAGCTTTACAGCGGATGGCTACACCTTC	CASSFTADGYTF
TRBJ2-1	NA	TRBD2	16	TRBV5-7	TGTGCCAGCAGCGACCTTAGACTAGCGGGTAACAATGAGCAGTTCTTC	CASSDLRLAGNNEQFF
TRBJ1-2	NA	NA	17	TRBV20-1	TGCAGTGCTAGAGATAGGGTAGGGACTCATATCGGCTATGGCTACACCTTC	CSARDRVGTHIGYGYTF
TRBJ1-4	many	NA	17	TRBV7-2	TGTGCCAGCAGCTTAGCCCCGCAGAGGGCAACTAATGAAAAACTGTTTTTT	CASSLAPQRATNEKLFF
TRBJ1-1	NA	NA	12	TRBV7-2	TGTGCCAGCAGTCTACAGGGAGATGAAGCTTTCTTT	CASSLQGDEAFF
TRBJ2-1	many	NA	15	TRBV20-1	TGCAGTGCTAGAGAGAGCAGGGGAGGTGACAATGAGCAGTTCTTC	CSARESRGGDNEQFF
TRBJ2-4	NA	NA	15	TRBV7-8	TGTGCCAGCAGCCCAGGGGGGGGCTACAAAAACATTCAGTACTTC	CASSPGGGYKNIQYF
TRBJ2-3	NA	TRBD1	14	TRBV19	TGTGCCAGTAGTAGCAGGGGGATTACAGATACGCAGTATTTT	CASSSRGITDTQYF
TRBJ1-1	few	NA	14	TRBV27	TGTGCCAGCAGTCGCTACCCTTCGAACACTGAAGCTTTCTTT	CASSRYPSNTEAFF
TRBJ1-4	NA	NA	14	TRBV6-1	TGTGCCAGCAGTGGGGGGAGTCCTAATGAAAAACTGTTTTTT	CASSGGSPNEKLFF
TRBJ1-5	few	NA	13	TRBV18	TGTGCCAGCTCACCCGCCTTCGATCAGCCCCAGCATTTT	CASSPAFDQPQHF
TRBJ2-7	NA	TRBD1	14	TRBV6-2/TRBV6-3	TGTGCCAGCAGACTACCCGGGACAGGGCCTCTTTGGAACTTC	CASRLPGTGPLWNF
TRBJ1-1	NA	NA	16	TRBV18	TGTGCCAGCTCACCGAAATTATTGACAACCCTCCCTGAAGCTTTCTTT	CASSPKLLTTLPEAFF
TRBJ2-5	few	TRBD2	16	TRBV6-1	TGTGCCAGCAGTGAAGCCCTAGCGGGGGGACAAGAGACCCAGTACTTC	CASSEALAGGQETQYF
TRBJ2-5	few	NA	14	TRBV5-6	TGTGCCAGCAGCTTGGAGTACCGCCTGGAGACCCAGTACTTC	CASSLEYRLETQYF
TRBJ1-2	NA	NA	14	TRBV6-2/TRBV6-3	TGTGCCAGCAGCCTACCGTCAGAAAACTATGGCTACACCTTC	CASSLPSENYGYTF
TRBJ2-3	NA	TRBD2	15	TRBV7-9	TGTGCCAGCAGCTTAGTGACGGGGGGGCCAGATACGCAGTATTTT	CASSLVTGGPDTQYF
TRBJ2-3	few	NA	15	TRBV20-1	TGCAGTGCAACTCGTCGGGCGTATAGCACAGATACGCAGTATTTT	CSATRRAYSTDTQYF
TRBJ1-2	few	NA	14	TRBV7-2	TGTGCCAGCAGCTTAGCGCCCACGAAGTATGGCTACACCTTC	CASSLAPTKYGYTF
TRBJ2-1	few	TRBD2	19	TRBV5-5	TGTGCCAGCAGCTCGATGCTATGGGGGACTAGCGGGGTCTACAATGAGCAGTTCTTC	CASSSMLWGTSGVYNEQFF
TRBJ2-3	NA	TRBD2	16	TRBV20-1	TGCAGTGCTAGAGACAGGGGGACTAGCGTCACAGATACGCAGTATTTT	CSARDRGTSVTDTQYF
TRBJ2-1	NA	TRBD1	14	TRBV9	TGTGCCAGCCGTTCCGGGACAGGGGGCGGTGAGCAGTTCTTC	CASRSGTGGGEQFF
TRBJ1-1	few	TRBD1	17	TRBV7-2	TGTGCCAGCAGCCGACCGAGACAGGGGGTTATGAACACTGAAGCTTTCTTT	CASSRPRQGVMNTEAFF
TRBJ2-2	few	TRBD1	16	TRBV20-1	TGCAGTGCTAGAGATCCGGGACAGGGGGACACCGGGGAGCTGTTTTTT	CSARDPGQGDTGELFF
TRBJ1-5	many	NA	14	TRBV5-1	TGCGCCAGCAGCTTGGATGGGTCTGACCAGCCCCAGCATTTT	CASSLDGSDQPQHF
TRBJ2-1	NA	NA	15	TRBV5-1	TGCGCCAGCAGCTTGGAACCGCAGACCTACAATGAGCAGTTCTTC	CASSLEPQTYNEQFF
TRBJ2-1	NA	NA	14	TRBV7-7	TGTGCCAGCAGCCCACAGATACAGGGAAGTGAGCAGTTCTTC	CASSPQIQGSEQFF
TRBJ1-6	few	TRBD1	14	TRBV20-1	TGCAGTGCTAGAGACGGACAGGGTTGGTCACCCCTCCACTTT	CSARDGQGWSPLHF
TRBJ1-1	NA	NA	11	TRBV20-1	TGCAGTGCTAGAGATCCTGGGGGGGCTTTCTTT	CSARDPGGAFF
TRBJ2-1	few	NA	14	TRBV7-8	TGTGCCAGCAGCATCGGAGTCCCTTACAATGAGCAGTTCTTC	CASSIGVPYNEQFF
TRBJ2-5	few	TRBD1	16	TRBV4-3	TGCGCCAGCAGCCAAGGAGACAGGGGGAGCGTGGAGACCCAGTACTTC	CASSQGDRGSVETQYF
TRBJ2-4	few	NA	12	TRBV12-3/TRBV12-4	TGTGCCAGCAGCCGTGTCCGAGGCATTCAGTACTTC	CASSRVRGIQYF
TRBJ2-3	NA	NA	12	TRBV7-3	TGTGCCAGCAGCCAAGTCCTGGGTACGCAGTATTTT	CASSQVLGTQYF
TRBJ2-4	NA	TRBD2	13	TRBV6-5	TGTGCCAGCAGTCCCCCGGGGGGGAACATTCAGTACTTC	CASSPPGGNIQYF
TRBJ2-7	few	NA	16	TRBV4-2	TGTGCCAGCAGCCAAGAAGTCCCCGTCGGGGGGCGCGAGCAGTACTTC	CASSQEVPVGGREQYF
TRBJ2-2	NA	NA	16	TRBV12-3/TRBV12-4	TGTGCCAGCAGTCTTACCGGGGCGGGGGCTCAGGGGGAGCTGTTTTTT	CASSLTGAGAQGELFF
TRBJ1-2	few	NA	15	TRBV20-1	TGCAGTGCTAGAGTGGGACCCTTAGGTTTCTATGGCTACACCTTC	CSARVGPLGFYGYTF
TRBJ2-7	NA	NA	13	TRBV20-1	TGCAGTGCTAGGTTTCCGGACTCCTACGAGCAGTACTTC	CSARFPDSYEQYF
TRBJ2-1	many	NA	15	TRBV7-8	TGTGCCAGCAGCCTCCAAGGGCCCGGGTACAATGAGCAGTTCTTC	CASSLQGPGYNEQFF
TRBJ2-1	NA	TRBD2	16	TRBV9	TGTGCCAGCAGCGTCGGGACTAGCGGGGGGGACAATGAGCAGTTCTTC	CASSVGTSGGDNEQFF